This passage covers 30 T cell receptor beta chains from one sample sequenced in a study of response to subunit inactivated influenza vaccine. Using its own MiXCR run on the RT-PCR reads, TCRdb lists one record per CDR3 protein. This sample yields about 540,000 distinct CDR3 sequences, of which 20% to 25% are seen a single time; 2.8% belongs to the top ten. These same data were also listed under a study on T cells expressing NK-cell markers. From that report: In generating TCR beta cDNA, 5'RACE template switching with UMIs was used.

Sequenced here: CD4+ T cells sorted from PBMCs, sampled less than 13 days after vaccination. These receptors all stem from a man aged 50 or older who received an inactivated influenza vaccine.

V usage is TRBV7-2 and J usage is TRBJ1-3; D ambiguous. The V gene lost 8 bases and the J gene lost 0 bases, with 8 bases spanning the gap. CDR3 length equals 13 residues. In germline, CDR1 is SGHTA, CDR2 FQGNSA. The CDR3 is CASGDFSGNTIYF. The CDR3 DNA follows: TGTGCCAGCGGGGATTTCTCTGGAAACACCATATATTTT.

A few counts support this clonotype. The rearrangement links TRBV4-3 to TRBJ2-3; D is tentatively TRBD1 or TRBD2 (6 bases each). CDR1 and CDR2 from the germline V gene are LGHNA and YSLEER. The CDR3 extends over 17 amino acids. V lost 1 base and J 1 base, leaving 15 bases between the germline ends. The CDR3 reads CASSQGGAVAGTDTQYF. In DNA form, the CDR3 reads TGCGCCAGCAGCCAAGGGGGGGCAGTAGCGGGCACAGATACGCAGTATTTT.

The chain recombines TRBV10-3 with TRBJ2-7; D not certain. CDR3 length: 11 residues. V was clipped by 2 bases and J by 6 bases, with 5 bases between them. The germline V gene encodes CDR1 ENHRY and CDR2 SYGVKD. The CDR3 DNA sequence: TGTGCCATCAGTGAGGTGTCCGAGCAGTACTTC. This codes for CAISEVSEQYF.

This clonotype was counted only a few times. The J gene is TRBJ2-4, the V gene TRBV6-4; D may be TRBD2 (7 bases). Germline CDR1 MRHNA, CDR2 SNTAGT. This CDR3 region has 15 residues. V was pared by 5 bases and J by 1 base, with 12 bases between. The CDR3 DNA is TGTGCCAGCAGTCTGAGGGGGGGGGCCAAAAACATTCAGTACTTC. This translates into CASSLRGGAKNIQYF.

The chain joins TRBV15 to TRBJ2-1, with D unresolved. The CDR3 extends over 16 amino acids. V lost 0 bases and J 6 bases, leaving 15 bases between the germline ends. In germline, CDR1 is LNHNV, CDR2 YYDKDF (reference sequence). The CDR3 reads CATSRDPLPPLNEQFF. CDR3 in DNA: TGTGCCACCAGCAGAGATCCTCTACCCCCCCTCAATGAGCAGTTCTTC.

This clonotype was counted only a few times. The chain employs TRBV15 and TRBJ1-1, with D unresolved. Per germline, CDR1 LNHNV and CDR2 YYDKDF (reference sequence). With 1 base removed from V and 1 base from J, the gap between germline ends came to 10 bases. This CDR3 region has 15 residues. The CDR3 DNA reads as TGTGCCACCAGCAGAGCGGTTCGGGAGAACACTGAAGCTTTCTTT. This sequence encodes CATSRAVRENTEAFF.

V and J are TRBV20-1 and TRBJ2-3; the D is unclear. This CDR3 has 10 residues. Germline assignment: CDR1 DFQATT and CDR2 SNEGSKA (reference sequence). The V and J ends lost 4 bases and 4 bases respectively, with 3 bases between them. The CDR3 region is CSANSDTQYF. CDR3 nucleotides: TGCAGTGCTAACTCAGATACGCAGTATTTT.

This clonotype occurred many times. The V call is TRBV7-2, the J call TRBJ2-5; 7 bases match TRBD1. Trimming at V came to 5 bases and at J to 5 bases, leaving 11 bases not matched to a gene. The CDR3 extends over 15 amino acids. Germline values: CDR1 SGHTA, CDR2 FQGNSA. The DNA of the CDR3 is TGTGCCAGCAGCCCGCAGACAGGGATGGGGGAGACCCAGTACTTC. It is translated as CASSPQTGMGETQYF.

The rearrangement links TRBV6-2 or TRBV6-3 to TRBJ2-1, with 7 positions matching TRBD2. Germline V gene lookup returns CDR1 MNHEY and CDR2 SVGEGT. J lost 7 bases, V lost 8 bases, and 14 bases had no gene match. The CDR3 covers 15 residues. The CDR3: CASSRFGTIRNEQFF. CDR3 nucleotide sequence: TGTGCCAGCTCGCGATTCGGGACTATTAGGAATGAGCAGTTCTTC.

The chain joins TRBV20-1 to TRBJ2-3, with D perhaps given as TRBD1 or TRBD2 (5 bases each). CDR1 DFQATT and CDR2 SNEGSKA come from the germline V gene (reference sequence). The CDR3 totals 15 residues. The V and J ends lost 3 bases and 0 bases respectively, with 13 bases between them. DNA of the CDR3: TGCAGTGCTAGCCAGGTGGGGGTCAGCACAGATACGCAGTATTTT. As protein: CSASQVGVSTDTQYF.

This clonotype has only a few counts. V and J are TRBV28 and TRBJ1-2; D unresolved. Looked up from germline, CDR1 is MDHEN and CDR2 is SYDVKM. The CDR3 runs to 14 residues. Trimming removed 6 bases at V and 14 bases at J, with 25 bases between. The DNA for the CDR3 is TGTGCCAGCAGCCACGCCACGGGCCCCGAGGTACGAACCTTC. It is translated as CASSHATGPEVRTF.

The chain recombines TRBV4-2 with TRBJ2-3; 13 bases line up with TRBD2. The germline CDR1 and CDR2 sequences are LGHNA and YNFKEQ. CDR3 size: 16 residues. V shed 2 bases and J 4 bases; nucleotides not matched to a gene: 3. Written as DNA, the CDR3 is TGTGCCAGCAGCCAACGACTAGCGGGAGGTTCAGATACGCAGTATTTT. Protein sequence: CASSQRLAGGSDTQYF.

This clonotype occurred a few times. J is TRBJ2-2 and V is TRBV4-3; no definite D call. The CDR3 has 14 residues. CDR1 is LGHNA and CDR2 is YSLEER in the germline V gene. V dropped 0 bases and J dropped 4 bases, with 6 bases sitting between them. CDR3 DNA sequence: TGCGCCAGCAGCCAAGATTATGGCACCGGGGAGCTGTTTTTT. Protein product: CASSQDYGTGELFF.

This chain links TRBV3-1 with TRBJ1-1; the D gene is possibly TRBD1 (5 bases). The CDR3 is made up of 16 amino acids. The germline V gene has CDR1 LGHDT and CDR2 YNNKEL (reference sequence). V was shortened by 1 base and J by 0 bases, with 12 bases between the two germline ends. CDR3 nucleotide sequence: TGTGCCAGCAGCCAAGGGTTTGGGGGGTTGAACACTGAAGCTTTCTTT. Protein sequence: CASSQGFGGLNTEAFF.

CDR3 DNA: TGCGCCAGCAGCCAAGATCATTGGGGAGGGACTGAAGCTTTCTTT. This sequence encodes CASSQDHWGGTEAFF. This sequence joins TRBV4-3 and TRBJ1-1; D is uncertain. Germline CDR1 LGHNA, CDR2 YSLEER. V was pared by 0 bases and J by 5 bases, with 13 bases between. The CDR3 totals 15 residues.

The chain is built from TRBV5-1 and TRBJ2-3; D gene ambiguous. The germline V gene encodes CDR1 SGHRS and CDR2 YFSETQ. CDR3 length: 11 amino acids. Trimming pared 5 bases from V and 4 bases from J, leaving 5 bases between. The CDR3 DNA reads as TGCGCCAGCAGGTCGGCAGATACGCAGTATTTT. This encodes CASRSADTQYF.

This clonotype was found a few times. This rearrangement joins TRBV9 to TRBJ1-6, with a tentative D call TRBD1 (6 bases). Germline lookup yields CDR1 SGDLS and CDR2 YYNGEE. The CDR3 loop spans 16 amino acids. Trimming cost V 3 bases and J 8 bases, with 18 bases left between them. The CDR3 nucleotides are TGTGCCAGCAGCGGGGGACACGGAAAGGGGGATTCACCCCTCCACTTT. Translation: CASSGGHGKGDSPLHF.

The chain combines TRBV10-3 with TRBJ2-1; the D call may be TRBD1 or TRBD2 (5 bases each). Germline CDR1 and CDR2: ENHRY and SYGVKD. Trimming removed 5 bases from V and 5 bases from J, with 16 bases in between. The CDR3 sequence is 15 residues long. The CDR3 nucleotides read TGTGCCATCAGTTCCGGGACGGTGTTGAACAATGAGCAGTTCTTC. This translates into CAISSGTVLNNEQFF.

The chain links TRBV20-1 to TRBJ2-2; 9 nucleotides line up with TRBD2. The CDR3 loop spans 15 amino acids. V lost 5 bases and J lost 4; bases outside the gene matches: 8. Per the germline V gene, CDR1 is DFQATT and CDR2 is SNEGSKA (reference sequence). CDR3: CSARSGGGSTGELFF. The DNA of the CDR3 is TGCAGTGCTCGTAGCGGGGGCGGAAGCACCGGGGAGCTGTTTTTT.

CDR3 loop: CASSSHLGYTF. DNA for the CDR3: TGTGCCAGCTCGAGCCACCTTGGCTACACCTTC. The gene calls are TRBV2 and TRBJ1-2; no clear D. There are 11 residues in the CDR3. Deletions cut 8 bases from V and 7 bases from J, with 11 bases between. Germline V CDR1 and CDR2: SNHLY, FYNNEI.

The table lists this clonotype with a few counts. This chain links TRBV11-2 with TRBJ1-1, with D perhaps matching TRBD1 (6 bases). Germline loops: CDR1 SGHAT, CDR2 FQNNGV. Between the trimmed V and J ends, which lost 7 bases and 1 base, there was a span of 10 bases. The CDR3 totals 13 residues. In DNA, the CDR3 is TGTGCCAGCATCGAGACAGGGAACACTGAAGCTTTCTTT. Translation gives CASIETGNTEAFF.

V and J are TRBV20-1 and TRBJ2-7; 10 bases are shared with TRBD2. Trimming at V came to 1 base and at J to 3 bases, leaving 6 bases not matched to a gene. Germline CDR1 and CDR2: DFQATT and SNEGSKA (reference sequence). This CDR3 is 15 amino acids long. The CDR3 is CSARGRLAGDYEQYF. CDR3 in DNA: TGCAGTGCTAGAGGGCGACTAGCGGGCGACTACGAGCAGTACTTC.

The table lists this clonotype with a few counts. J is TRBJ1-5 and V is TRBV20-1; D might be TRBD1 (5 bases). Germline V gene data show CDR1 as DFQATT and CDR2 as SNEGSKA (reference sequence). The CDR3 length is 15 residues. The germline V and J ends were trimmed by 5 bases and 0 bases, with 14 bases remaining between them. CDR3 coding DNA: TGCAGTGCTCGCCCGACAGATCATAGCAATCAGCCCCAGCATTTT. Encoded protein: CSARPTDHSNQPQHF.

This clonotype came up a few times. The chain recombines TRBV6-5 with TRBJ2-2; TRBD2 aligns across 11 bases. Trimming took 0 bases from V and 8 from J; bases not matched to a gene: 8. The CDR3 has 17 residues. Germline CDR1 reads MNHEY; CDR2 reads SVGAGI. The CDR3 DNA follows: TGTGCCAGCAGTTACTCCCTCGGTAGCGGGAGGGTTGGGGAGCTGTTTTTT. This translates into CASSYSLGSGRVGELFF.

V gene TRBV20-1 combines with J gene TRBJ2-7; TRBD2 might be the D (6 bases). Trimming shortened V by 0 bases and J by 3 bases, and 15 bases separated the two germline ends. This CDR3 has 15 residues. Germline values: CDR1 DFQATT, CDR2 SNEGSKA (reference sequence). CDR3 sequence reads: CSARDPWGGIYEQYF. CDR3 bases: TGCAGTGCTAGAGATCCATGGGGAGGAATCTACGAGCAGTACTTC.

This sequence joins TRBV3-1 and TRBJ2-1; D is uncertain. V shed 4 bases and J shed 7 bases, with 17 bases lying between them. The CDR3 runs 15 residues. CDR1 and CDR2 (germline): LGHDT, YNNKEL (reference sequence). CDR3 protein: CASSRDQAWINEQFF. The CDR3 DNA is TGTGCCAGCAGCCGGGATCAAGCGTGGATAAATGAGCAGTTCTTC.

The chain carries TRBV9 and TRBJ2-3, with 8 positions matching TRBD2. J was trimmed by 5 bases and V by 0 bases; bases with no gene match: 8. The CDR3 has 16 residues. The germline V gene encodes CDR1 SGDLS and CDR2 YYNGEE. CDR3 protein: CASSVVRRGVIDTQYF. CDR3 DNA: TGTGCCAGCAGCGTAGTTCGGCGGGGGGTAATAGATACGCAGTATTTT.

The sample holds a few counts of this clonotype. V and J are TRBV3-1 and TRBJ2-2, with D hard to call. The germline V gene encodes CDR1 LGHDT and CDR2 YNNKEL (reference sequence). This CDR3 contains 14 residues. V lost 0 bases and J 6 bases, leaving 8 bases between the germline ends. This CDR3 is CASSQDRIAGELFF. The CDR3 DNA is TGTGCCAGCAGCCAAGACCGAATAGCCGGGGAGCTGTTTTTT.

CDR3 loop: CASSLVGRASYNEQFF. Written as DNA, the CDR3 is TGCGCCAGCAGCTTGGTGGGCAGGGCAAGCTACAATGAGCAGTTCTTC. The chain has TRBV5-1 and TRBJ2-1; maybe TRBD1 (5 bases). CDR3 length: 16 residues. Trimming shortened V by 0 bases and J by 3 bases, and 13 bases separated the two germline ends. Germline V CDR1 and CDR2: SGHRS, YFSETQ.

This chain uses TRBV6-5 with TRBJ2-3; 8 bases match TRBD2. V shed 4 bases and J 8 bases; nucleotides not matched to a gene: 11. The CDR3 contains 15 residues. Germline assignment: CDR1 MNHEY and CDR2 SVGAGI. The CDR3 loop is CASSSSGLGVSTQYF. The DNA of the CDR3 is TGTGCCAGCAGTTCCTCGGGACTAGGGGTTTCTACGCAGTATTTT.